The clone carrying this TCR beta chain was seen only once. The antigen remains unidentified. Deep-level running was used for the assay. The table came from immunoSEQ multiplex PCR; TCRdb's copy has only in-frame clones and leaves some out. Among nearly 2 million clones listed, just under 95% were seen once. The naive CD8 fraction comprised CD45RO-negative cells positively selected for CCR7 and excluded terminally differentiated effector memory CD45RA+ cells. These data belong to a study of shared clonotypes between healthy human individuals. This CDR3 contains 12 residues. The germline V gene encodes CDR1 SGHDT and CDR2 YYEEEE. V lost 8 bases and J 5 bases, leaving 13 bases between the germline ends. Study-wide results and limits: Among donors, clonotype sharing was expected to be affected by sequencing depth.

Sample: naive CD8+ T cells sorted from blood. The sequence was obtained from a young man in good health. The chain joins TRBV5-6 to TRBJ2-5; D is uncertain. CDR3 nucleotides: TGTGCCAGTAATTTGGGTGAGGAGACCCAGTACTTC. Protein sequence: CASNLGEETQYF.